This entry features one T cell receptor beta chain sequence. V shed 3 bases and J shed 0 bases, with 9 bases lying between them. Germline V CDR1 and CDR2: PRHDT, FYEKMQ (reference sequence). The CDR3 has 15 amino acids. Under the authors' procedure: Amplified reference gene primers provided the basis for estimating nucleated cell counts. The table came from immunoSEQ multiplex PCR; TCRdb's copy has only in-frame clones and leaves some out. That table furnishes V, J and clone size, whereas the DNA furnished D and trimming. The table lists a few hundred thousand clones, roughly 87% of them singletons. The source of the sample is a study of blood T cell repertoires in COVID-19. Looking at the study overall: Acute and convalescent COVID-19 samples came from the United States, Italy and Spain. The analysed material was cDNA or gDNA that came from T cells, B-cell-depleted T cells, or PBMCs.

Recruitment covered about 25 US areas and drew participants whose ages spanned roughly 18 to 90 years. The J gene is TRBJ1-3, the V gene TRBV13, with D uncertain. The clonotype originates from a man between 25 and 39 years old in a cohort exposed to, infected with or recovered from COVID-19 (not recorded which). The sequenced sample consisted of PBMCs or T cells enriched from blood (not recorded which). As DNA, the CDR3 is TGTGCCAGCAGCTTTCAGGTGCTCTCTGGAAACACCATATATTTT. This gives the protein CASSFQVLSGNTIYF.